This entry features one TCR beta chain sequence. The data originate from a study of control samples from healthy donors and cancer patients. The CDR3 contains 13 residues. With V trimmed by 5 bases and J by 6 bases, 3 bases remained unmatched. Per germline, CDR1 MNHEY and CDR2 SMNVEV (reference sequence). This table comes from immunoSEQ multiplex PCR, and its TCRdb copy is limited to in-frame clones, with some not included. The table lists 110,000 to 150,000 clones, 94% of them singletons. Sample: blood. The sequence was obtained from a man aged 40-50 years in good health. J is TRBJ2-2 and V is TRBV27, with TRBD1 matching 7 bases. CDR3 in DNA: TGTGCCAGCAGTACCACAGGGGCCGGGGAGCTGTTTTTT. As protein: CASSTTGAGELFF.